This T cell receptor beta chain is from a study of CD8+ T cells in alopecia areata. General study results and limits: Lesional scalp, especially alopecia totalis/universalis, showed higher clonality than normal scalp. Relative to mice, TCR sharing across patients was less clear, a difference possibly HLA-related.

About this clone: What it binds is unknown.

RNA extraction and reverse transcription yielded cDNA as sequencing template. Sequencing was performed with immunoSEQ multiplex PCR; in TCRdb, only in-frame clones are kept and a portion is missing. The sample carries about 140,000 clones, around 54% recorded once. Germline CDR1 SQVTM, CDR2 ANQGSEA. V lost 4 bases and J 0 bases, leaving 8 bases between the germline ends. The CDR3 spans 13 residues. The sequence derives from a human donor in good health. Material for sequencing was CD4+ T cells sorted from blood. This chain links TRBV29-1 with TRBJ2-3; D not resolved. The CDR3 sequence: CSVARLSTDTQYF. The CDR3 DNA sequence: TGCAGCGTTGCAAGGTTGAGCACAGATACGCAGTATTTT.